This T cell receptor beta chain was sequenced for a study of blood T cell repertoires in COVID-19. TCRdb keeps only in-frame clones here, not all; method: immunoSEQ multiplex PCR. The table lists 25,000 to 30,000 clones, approximately 85% of them singletons. This CDR3 has 12 residues. Germline V gene lookup returns CDR1 ENHRY and CDR2 SYGVKD. The ends were cut back, 4 bases at V and 8 bases at J, with 11 bases in the middle. The source material was peripheral blood. The V call is TRBV10-3, the J call TRBJ1-2; D is perhaps TRBD1 (5 bases). The receptor comes from a woman aged 80 or older with COVID-19, enrolled during active disease. This CDR3 reads CAISGQGGGYTF. CDR3 DNA: TGTGCCATCAGTGGGCAGGGTGGAGGCTACACCTTC.